Sequencing of this T cell receptor beta chain was carried out in a study of cytomegalovirus exposure and HLA in healthy donors. Study findings and constraints: Most observed TCR sequences were rare, whereas some public TCRs were detected in many donors. TCR beta V segments were, for the most part, productive about 90% or about 30% of the time in an earlier analysis.

The primer mix had 60 Vbeta and 13 Jbeta primers. The repertoire was sequenced with immunoSEQ multiplex PCR; TCRdb's copy has only in-frame clones and lacks some. Of 110,000 to 150,000 clones listed, around 75% are singletons. Trimming cost V 4 bases and J 0 bases; bases outside gene matches: 9. Germline V lookup: CDR1 SGHDT, CDR2 YYEEEE. The CDR3 runs 16 residues. Details on this clone: Its target is not known.

The sample comprised PBMCs. This clonotype was sampled from a man aged 35 to 55 in good health and CMV-seronegative. This chain joins TRBV5-6 and TRBJ1-2; 7 positions agree with TRBD1. The CDR3 DNA reads TGTGCCAGCAGCCAACTTGGGGACAGATCTAACTATGGCTACACCTTC. As protein: CASSQLGDRSNYGYTF.